A selection of T cell receptor beta chains follows, all from one sample in a study of blood T cell repertoires in COVID-19. Only in-frame clones appear in the TCRdb table, and some are missing; sequencing was by immunoSEQ multiplex PCR. The profile covers about 50,000 clones, with less than 85% appearing a single time and over 10% taken by the ten largest. Sequenced sample: peripheral blood. The receptors shown here come from a human donor in a cohort sampled during active COVID-19. CDR3s include the opening cysteine and the closing phenylalanine or tryptophan. The order of the fields is J gene, V gene, clone size, D gene, CDR3 protein, CDR3 DNA. D genes are given only for firm matches. Only some rows state a clone size, as once, few, many or a class for expanded clones.

>TRBJ1-1|TRBV5-1|once|NA
CASSSEGGMNTEAFF
TGCGCCAGCAGCTCGGAGGGAGGGATGAACACTGAAGCTTTCTTT
>TRBJ1-1|TRBV11-1|NA|NA
CASRLDRGNTEAFF
TGTGCCAGCAGACTTGACAGAGGAAACACTGAAGCTTTCTTT
>TRBJ2-7|TRBV5-4|NA|NA
CASSLAGDPVYEQYF
TGTGCCAGCAGCTTGGCCGGAGATCCCGTCTACGAGCAGTACTTC
>TRBJ2-1|TRBV28|NA|TRBD1
CASSLWAGRGLDNEQFF
TGTGCCAGCAGTTTATGGGCGGGTAGGGGGCTTGACAATGAGCAGTTCTTC
>TRBJ1-1|TRBV4-3|NA|NA
CASSQDTSRAAAFF
TGCGCCAGCAGCCAAGATACGTCGAGGGCGGCAGCTTTCTTT
>TRBJ2-3|TRBV19|once|TRBD1
CASSNRGYTSTDTQYF
TGTGCCAGTAGTAACAGGGGGTACACTAGCACAGATACGCAGTATTTT
>TRBJ1-2|TRBV5-5|once|TRBD1
CASSTGQGAGYTF
TGTGCCAGCAGCACGGGACAGGGGGCTGGCTACACCTTC
>TRBJ2-3|TRBV28|NA|TRBD1
CASSWDRSTDTQYF
TGTGCCAGCAGTTGGGACAGAAGCACAGATACGCAATATTTT
>TRBJ2-5|TRBV7-8|NA|NA
CASSLYSGQTGETQYF
TGTGCCAGCAGCTTATATTCGGGACAAACAGGAGAGACCCAGTACTTC
>TRBJ2-7|TRBV6-2/TRBV6-3|NA|TRBD1
CASSPGQGAHEQYF
TGTGCCAGCAGTCCGGGACAGGGGGCCCACGAGCAGTACTTC
>TRBJ1-5|TRBV27|NA|TRBD1
CASSPGTGYQPQHF
TGTGCCAGCAGTCCCGGGACAGGATATCAGCCCCAGCATTTT
>TRBJ2-3|TRBV4-3|once|NA
CASSQGWRGNTYTQYF
TGCGCCAGCAGCCAAGGCTGGCGGGGAAACACATATACGCAGTATTTT
>TRBJ1-4|TRBV13|NA|TRBD1
CASSDRQGRANEKLFF
TGTGCCAGCAGCGATCGACAGGGGAGGGCAAATGAAAAACTGTTTTTT
>TRBJ2-7|TRBV4-3|NA|NA
CASSQEHNRLSYEQYF
TGCGCCAGCAGCCAAGAACATAACCGTTTATCCTACGAGCAGTACTTC
>TRBJ1-1|TRBV28|NA|TRBD1
CGAIPGQPNTEAFF
TGTGGAGCTATTCCGGGACAGCCAAACACTGAAGCTTTCTTT
>TRBJ2-5|TRBV5-1|NA|TRBD2
CASSPASGGAKETQYF
TGCGCCAGCAGCCCGGCGAGCGGGGGGGCGAAAGAGACCCAGTACTTC
>TRBJ1-3|TRBV5-4|NA|NA
CASSLVGASSSGNTIYF
TGTGCCAGCAGCTTGGTAGGGGCGTCGAGCTCTGGAAACACCATATATTTT
>TRBJ2-7|TRBV28|NA|TRBD1
CASSLGQGYEQYF
TGTGCCAGCAGTTTAGGACAGGGATACGAGCAGTACTTC
>TRBJ1-5|TRBV7-9|NA|TRBD1
CASSLFPGQGAQSNQPQHF
TGTGCCAGCAGCTTATTTCCAGGACAGGGGGCGCAGAGCAATCAGCCCCAGCATTTT
>TRBJ2-1|TRBV15|NA|NA
CATSRGGTFAYNEQFF
TGTGCCACCAGCAGAGGGGGGACATTCGCCTACAATGAGCAGTTCTTC
>TRBJ2-2|TRBV27|NA|NA
CASSVGPGELFF
TGTGCCAGCAGCGTGGGGCCCGGGGAGCTGTTTTTT
>TRBJ2-3|TRBV5-1|NA|NA
CASSWGDSTDTQYF
TGCGCCAGCAGCTGGGGCGACAGCACAGATACGCAGTATTTT
>TRBJ2-7|TRBV4-3|NA|TRBD1
CASSQRTGGPYEQYF
TGCGCCAGCAGCCAAAGGACAGGGGGCCCCTACGAGCAGTACTTC
>TRBJ1-3|TRBV6-2/TRBV6-3|NA|NA
CASSFSYRGNTIYF
TGTGCCAGCAGTTTCTCATATCGTGGAAACACCATATATTTT
>TRBJ1-4|TRBV2|NA|NA
CASSDSRGSNEKLFF
TGTGCCAGCAGTGATTCCAGGGGATCTAATGAAAAACTGTTTTTT
>TRBJ1-6|TRBV19|NA|NA
CASSPRKQEINDSPLHF
TGTGCCAGTAGTCCACGGAAACAGGAAATAAATGATTCACCCCTCCACTTT
>TRBJ2-7|TRBV5-1|NA|TRBD1
CASSLPQGADEQYF
TGCGCCAGCAGCTTGCCCCAGGGGGCCGACGAGCAGTACTTC
>TRBJ1-1|TRBV29-1|NA|NA
CSVEDGATEAFF
TGCAGCGTTGAAGATGGGGCCACTGAAGCTTTCTTT
>TRBJ1-1|TRBV4-2|NA|TRBD1
CASSPTGTGGEAFF
TGTGCCAGCAGCCCCACCGGGACAGGGGGCGAAGCTTTCTTT
>TRBJ2-6|TRBV6-6|NA|TRBD1
CASSRDRANGANVLTF
TGTGCCAGCAGCCGGGACAGGGCTAATGGGGCCAACGTCCTGACTTTC
>TRBJ1-3|TRBV7-2|NA|NA
CASSPYVAELGNTIYF
TGTGCCAGCAGCCCCTATGTAGCCGAACTAGGAAACACCATATATTTT
>TRBJ2-7|TRBV19|NA|NA
CASSEEGEGEQYF
TGTGCCAGTAGTGAAGAGGGTGAAGGCGAGCAGTACTTC
>TRBJ1-6|TRBV10-2|once|TRBD1
CASTTTGGGSPLHF
TGCGCCAGCACCACGACAGGGGGAGGTTCACCCCTCCACTTT
>TRBJ1-3|TRBV6-2/TRBV6-3|NA|TRBD1
CASSYQGASGNTIYF
TGTGCCAGCAGTTACCAGGGGGCATCTGGAAACACCATATATTTT
>TRBJ2-7|TRBV9|once|TRBD1
CASSEGQGALYEQYF
TGTGCCAGCAGCGAGGGACAGGGGGCCCTTTACGAGCAGTACTTC
>TRBJ2-5|TRBV6-2/TRBV6-3|NA|NA
CASSSHRDNYRLGTQYF
TGTGCCAGCAGTTCACACCGGGACAATTACCGATTGGGGACCCAGTACTTC
>TRBJ1-1|TRBV9|NA|TRBD1
CASSDAGGAQTFF
TGTGCCAGCAGCGATGCAGGGGGCGCTCAAACTTTCTTT
>TRBJ1-6|TRBV6-5|few|NA
CASSTRGEGLHF
TGTGCCAGCAGCACTCGAGGAGAGGGCCTCCACTTT
>TRBJ2-5|TRBV4-1|NA|NA
CASSQEGQGQETQYF
TGCGCCAGCAGCCAAGAAGGGCAGGGCCAAGAGACCCAGTACTTC
>TRBJ1-2|TRBV6-6|NA|TRBD1
CASSYDGTGTYGYTF
TGTGCCAGCAGTTATGATGGGACAGGGACCTATGGCTACACCTTC
>TRBJ2-7|TRBV4-1|NA|NA
CASSPPYRETYEQYF
TGCGCCAGCAGCCCGCCTTACAGGGAAACCTACGAGCAGTACTTC
>TRBJ2-4|TRBV28|NA|TRBD1
CASSLGTGLAKNIQYF
TGTGCCAGCAGTTTAGGGACAGGGTTAGCCAAAAACATTCAGTACTTC